These T cell receptor beta chains were read from a single sample in a study of T cells in Graves' hyperthyroidism and ophthalmopathy. MiXCR, applied by TCRdb to the multiplex PCR reads, yields one record per CDR3 protein. The top ten clones hold about 14% of a sample with some 700,000 distinct CDR3 sequences, roughly a sixth of them seen once. The specimen was blood. The receptors were sampled from a man in his fifties with Graves' hyperthyroidism. The conserved cysteine and the conserved F or W are not part of the CDR3 here. The D gene is left open where the match is weak.

J,V,D,CDR3
TRBJ2-5,TRBV28,TRBD2,ASSRLAGNQETQY
TRBJ2-7,TRBV10-2,TRBD2,ASSEVSGMRYEQY
TRBJ2-3,TRBV12-3/TRBV12-4,TRBD2,ASSRGLAGVSDTQY
TRBJ1-6,TRBV3-1,TRBD1,ASSPRQGLSGSPLH
TRBJ1-4,TRBV5-8,.,ASSFWGEYGKLF
TRBJ2-7,TRBV27,.,ASSIKRGSYEQY
TRBJ2-7,TRBV5-1,.,ASRGDSYEQY
TRBJ2-3,TRBV3-1,.,ASSQVRADTQY
TRBJ2-5,TRBV6-5,TRBD1,ASGLEGQTNQETQY
TRBJ2-3,TRBV6-1,TRBD2,ASSKSALAVLRGDTQY
TRBJ1-5,TRBV12-3/TRBV12-4,.,ASSAGERGNQPQH
TRBJ1-5,TRBV7-9,.,ASSLGSAAQPQH
TRBJ2-2,TRBV6-1,.,ASSPPWDAGELF
TRBJ2-7,TRBV28,.,ASSTWTGTYEQY
TRBJ2-3,TRBV5-1,.,ASSLASKLGDTQY
TRBJ2-1,TRBV7-3,TRBD2,ASSLASSGNPSSYNEQF
TRBJ2-7,TRBV28,.,ASSFRQGRWKQY
TRBJ1-1,TRBV19,.,ASSPLSRGPTEAF
TRBJ1-4,TRBV6-1,.,ASRVTGTATNEKLF
TRBJ2-7,TRBV11-2,TRBD2,ASSLGTSGSTNEQY
TRBJ2-1,TRBV11-2,.,ASSLLWGGYNEQF
TRBJ2-3,TRBV19,.,ASSTGPPRDTQY
TRBJ2-7,TRBV28,TRBD2,ASSPLAGGPYEQY
TRBJ1-1,TRBV20-1,.,SASVPGAMNTEAF
TRBJ1-2,TRBV6-4,TRBD1,ASRHQKEGAQGYT
TRBJ2-5,TRBV7-9,.,ASSHMIRQETQY
TRBJ2-7,TRBV7-8,.,ASSHGVGAGYEQY
TRBJ1-2,TRBV3-1,.,ASSQGGGVGGYT
TRBJ1-4,TRBV10-3,.,AIYPGATNEKLF
TRBJ2-3,TRBV29-1,TRBD2,SVSSGRLSDTQY
TRBJ1-4,TRBV28,.,ASSAGGGVSEKLF
TRBJ1-6,TRBV30,.,AWRTGANSSPLH
TRBJ1-2,TRBV20-1,TRBD1,SVRTGHDGYT
TRBJ2-5,TRBV6-2/TRBV6-3,TRBD2,ASSYSRLAEETQY
TRBJ2-1,TRBV2,.,ASSESMRGKSYNEQF
TRBJ1-2,TRBV11-2,.,ASSYGGLGYGYT
TRBJ2-1,TRBV28,TRBD2,ASSSGLAGVYEQF
TRBJ2-7,TRBV24-1,.,ATSDSRAAPSYEQY
TRBJ2-2,TRBV2,.,ASSDLIGGELF